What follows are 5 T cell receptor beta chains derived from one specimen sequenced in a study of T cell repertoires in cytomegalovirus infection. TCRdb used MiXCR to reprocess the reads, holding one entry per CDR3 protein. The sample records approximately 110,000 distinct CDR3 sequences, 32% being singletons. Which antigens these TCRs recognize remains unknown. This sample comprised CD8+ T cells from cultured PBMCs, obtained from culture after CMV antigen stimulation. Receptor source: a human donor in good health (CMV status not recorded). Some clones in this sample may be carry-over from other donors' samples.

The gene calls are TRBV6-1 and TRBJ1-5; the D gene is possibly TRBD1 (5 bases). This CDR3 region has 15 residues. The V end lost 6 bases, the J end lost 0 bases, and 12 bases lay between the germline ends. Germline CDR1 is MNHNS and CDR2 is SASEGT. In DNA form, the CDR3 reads TGTGCCAGCAGGGTACGACAGTTTAGCAATCAGCCCCAGCATTTT. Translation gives CASRVRQFSNQPQHF.

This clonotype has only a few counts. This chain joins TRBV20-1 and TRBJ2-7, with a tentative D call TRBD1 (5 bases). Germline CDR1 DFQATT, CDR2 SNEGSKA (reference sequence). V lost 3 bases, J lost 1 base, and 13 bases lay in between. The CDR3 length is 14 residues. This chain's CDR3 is CSARADILSYEQYF. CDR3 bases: TGCAGTGCTAGGGCGGACATCTTATCCTACGAGCAGTACTTC.

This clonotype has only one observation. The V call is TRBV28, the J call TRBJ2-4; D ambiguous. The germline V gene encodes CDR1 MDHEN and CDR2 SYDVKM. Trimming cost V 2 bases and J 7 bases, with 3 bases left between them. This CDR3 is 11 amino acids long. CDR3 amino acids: CASSLSNIQYF. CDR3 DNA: TGTGCCAGCAGTTTAAGTAACATTCAGTACTTC.

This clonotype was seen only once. The CDR3 protein is CASSEWPTRSNEQYF. The CDR3, as DNA: TGTGCCAGCAGTGAATGGCCTACTCGTTCGAACGAGCAGTACTTC. The chain couples TRBV6-1 to TRBJ2-7; D gene ambiguous. V lost 2 bases and J 5 bases, leaving 16 bases between the germline ends. Germline values: CDR1 MNHNS, CDR2 SASEGT. The CDR3 runs 15 residues.

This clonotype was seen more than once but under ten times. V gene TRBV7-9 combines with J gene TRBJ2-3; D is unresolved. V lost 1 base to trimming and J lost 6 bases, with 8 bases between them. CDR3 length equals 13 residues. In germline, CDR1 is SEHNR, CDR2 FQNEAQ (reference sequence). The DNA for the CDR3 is TGTGCCAGCAGCTTAGAGATGGGGGATACGCAGTATTTT. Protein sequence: CASSLEMGDTQYF.